One T cell receptor beta chain is described in this entry. This clonotype was seen more than once but under ten times. The clone's antigen remains unknown. No qualities accompany the bases; no much larger clone lies one base away. This entry belongs to a study of blood T cells in healthy people across ages (dated by TCRdb to the mid-2010s). With respect to the entire study: In model experiments, roughly one uniquely barcoded TCR beta cDNA molecule per two T cells was captured by template switching. Four age groups were formed from the donors: young (average approximately 16 years), middle-aged (approximately 40), aged (roughly 58) and long-lived (approximately 78). Donors of different ages were randomly distributed across sequencing lanes to avoid experimental bias. For two donors (one aged 18 to 29 and one aged 80 or older), the study analyzed two additional independent replicas of 1 million unique cDNA reads from the same blood draw. Using deep sequencing normalized with unique cDNA molecular identifiers, the study measured how TCR beta repertoire diversity changes with age.

Trimming at the junction amounts to 1 base on V and 2 bases on J, and the germline ends lie 10 bases apart. Inclusive of the bounding cysteine and phenylalanine, the CDR3 is 14 residues long. Only the CDR3 region is kept as DNA, spanning 42 bases read in frame from base 1. CDR1 DFQATT and CDR2 SNEGSKA were looked up in the germline V gene (reference sequence). What the authors observed across the whole study: There was a strong correlation between observed TCR beta diversity and the percentage of naive T cells measured by flow cytometry. Compared with the aged group, the long-lived group had more naive CD4+ T cells, fewer expanded clones and increased TCR diversity, suggesting age selection. As age increased, observed TCR beta diversity per million T cells dropped in a roughly linear way, and a significant reduction was already evident by age 40. Conclusive comparison of naive and antigen-experienced compartments was prevented by the profiling of bulk unsorted PBMCs. Because donor CMV infection status was unknown, age-related changes in expanded clonotypes were potentially confounded. Estimates of total diversity based on one million sequenced T cells were regarded as lower bounds and as underestimates.

The donors were roughly 40 Caucasian individuals from Russia, aged roughly 6 to 100 years, who were systemically healthy. Roughly 11 milliliters of peripheral blood were drawn from each donor into EDTA-treated Vacutainer tubes. Ficoll-Paque density-gradient centrifugation was used to isolate PBMCs, with at least 6 million per sample. Trizol reagent was used to extract total RNA from the PBMCs, yielding at least 5.5 micrograms per sample. The percentages of naive CD45RAhigh/CD27high T cells were determined by flow cytometry on a PBMC aliquot from every donor. The library was made by 5' RACE. Instrument used: Illumina HiSeq 2500. A second about 7 to 12 cycle PCR used a sample-barcoded 5' primer and a J-beta primer mix. Each TCR beta cDNA molecule received a unique molecular identifier from a template-switch 5' adaptor carrying 12 random nucleotides. Each sample yielded at least 2.5 million CDR3-containing paired-end reads. First-strand cDNA was synthesized from all RNA with the Mint cDNA synthesis kit, primed by a TRBC-specific oligonucleotide. All cDNA was treated with uracil-DNA glycosylase and then went through a first 18-cycle PCR with the universal primers M1SS and BC2_uni_R. The study's own analysis went as follows. Normalization of each sample was performed by random selection of 1 million high-quality reads, each carrying a distinct molecular identifier. Instead of being binned into consensus sequences, reads with shared molecular identifiers were discarded. MiTCR, run with a Q25 quality threshold and the strictest error-elimination algorithm, handled CDR3 identification, clonotype clustering and error correction. Lower-bound total TCR beta diversity was estimated with a nonparametric unseen species model using Euler transformation. The public reads were quality trimmed at Q25 with fastp and then assembled into clones with MiXCR by TCRdb, keeping productive beta chains. CDR3 protein duplicates are merged, each entry listing the most common genes and DNA. Clone size and V and J calls follow TCRdb, not the original study. The sample records over 1.5 million distinct CDR3 sequences, about 50% of which are singletons. The top ten hold over 2% of the sample.

In this chain, TRBV20-1 is recombined with TRBJ2-3; the D region possibly corresponds to TRBD2 (6 bases align). Sequenced material: blood. The TCR was taken from a woman in her forties in good health. Here the CDR3 is given as CSARVEGFTDTQYF. The nucleotide sequence is TGCAGTGCTAGAGTGGAGGGGTTCACAGATACGCAGTATTTT.